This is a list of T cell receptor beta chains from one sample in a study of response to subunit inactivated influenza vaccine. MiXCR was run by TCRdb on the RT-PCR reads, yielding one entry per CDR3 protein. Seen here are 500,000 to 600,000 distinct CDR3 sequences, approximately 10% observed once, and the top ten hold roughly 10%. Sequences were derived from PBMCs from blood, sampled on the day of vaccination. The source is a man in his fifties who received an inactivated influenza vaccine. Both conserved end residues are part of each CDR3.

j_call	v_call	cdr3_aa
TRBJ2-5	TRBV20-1	CSAREGTGGETQYF
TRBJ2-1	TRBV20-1	CSARPLAGDIWGNEQFF
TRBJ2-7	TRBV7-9	CASSPTSEIYEQYF
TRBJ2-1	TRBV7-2	CASSLALHGNEQFF
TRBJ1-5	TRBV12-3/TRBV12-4	CASRLTGARQPQHF
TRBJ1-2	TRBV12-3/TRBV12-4	CASSSYYGYTF
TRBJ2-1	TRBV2	CASSLINTFNEQFF
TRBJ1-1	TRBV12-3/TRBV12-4	CASSSYTDTEAFF
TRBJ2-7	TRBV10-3	CAISESRQGEGRQYF
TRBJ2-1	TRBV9	CASSSTAGLVSEQFF
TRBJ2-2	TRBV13	CASSYYGTRDTGELFF
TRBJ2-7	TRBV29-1	CSVSTGAPYEQYF
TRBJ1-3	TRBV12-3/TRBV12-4	CASSTGFGNTIYF
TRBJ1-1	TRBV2	CASRRVGQGRGTEAFF
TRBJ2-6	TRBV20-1	CSARASEGSGANVLTF
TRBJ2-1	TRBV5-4	CASTSETVRAKVYSYNEQFF